Listed here are 19 T cell receptor beta chains from one sample, sequenced in a study of shared clonotypes between healthy human individuals. Method: immunoSEQ multiplex PCR; TCRdb's copy keeps in-frame clones and lacks some. The profile shows about 600,000 clones, 95% to 96% of them singletons. CD45RO-negative cells were positively selected for CCR7, leaving out terminally differentiated effector memory CD45RA+ cells. The material sequenced was naive CD8+ T cells sorted from blood. The origin of the receptors is a woman in her twenties or thirties in good health.

The chain uses TRBV29-1 and TRBJ2-1; no clear D. Germline V lookup: CDR1 SQVTM, CDR2 ANQGSEA. The CDR3 sequence is 14 residues long. V gave up 4 bases and J gave up 4 bases, with 14 bases separating them. The DNA of the CDR3 is TGCAGCGTTGCCTTACCCCTAACTTACAATGAGCAGTTCTTC. It encodes CSVALPLTYNEQFF.

CDR3 DNA sequence: TGCAGCGCCGAGGTAGATTGGGGCTACACCTTC. Translated, it gives CSAEVDWGYTF. The chain combines TRBV29-1 with TRBJ1-2; D uncertain. The V end lost 7 bases, the J end lost 8 bases, and 14 bases lay between the germline ends. The CDR3 consists of 11 residues. In germline, CDR1 is SQVTM, CDR2 ANQGSEA.

The V and J genes are TRBV7-9 and TRBJ2-1; 10 bases align to TRBD1. This CDR3 has 15 amino acids. V was clipped by 8 bases and J by 0 bases; unmatched bases: 4. The germline V gene has CDR1 SEHNR and CDR2 FQNEAQ (reference sequence). Written as DNA, the CDR3 is TGTGCCAGCGGGACAGGGGTGGCCTCCTACAATGAGCAGTTCTTC. Residues: CASGTGVASYNEQFF.

This clone was seen only once. The V call is TRBV28, the J call TRBJ2-1; D not resolved. Trimming shortened V by 8 bases and J by 6 bases, and 11 bases separated the two germline ends. This CDR3 spans 12 amino acids. Germline CDR1 MDHEN, CDR2 SYDVKM. CDR3 DNA: TGTGCCAGCTCGAGAAGCCTCAATGAGCAGTTCTTC. It yields the protein CASSRSLNEQFF.

The V call is TRBV30, the J call TRBJ2-3; the match to TRBD2 covers 12 bases. Germline V CDR1 and CDR2: GTSNPN, SVGIG (reference sequence). This CDR3 has 14 residues. The V gene end was trimmed by 7 bases and the J gene end by 5 bases; junction bases not matched to a gene: 7. This chain's CDR3 is CALTSGSSVDTQYF. The CDR3 DNA reads as TGTGCCTTGACTAGCGGGAGCTCCGTAGATACGCAGTATTTT.

This chain connects TRBV7-9 to TRBJ2-7; the D gene is possibly TRBD1 (9 bases). CDR1 is SEHNR, CDR2 FQNEAQ, per germline (reference sequence). Trimming took 5 bases from V and 5 from J, leaving 25 bases between them. This CDR3 is 17 amino acids long. This CDR3 reads CASSHPGQGSGSHEQYF. The CDR3 nucleotides read TGTGCCAGCAGCCACCCGGGACAGGGAAGCGGGAGCCACGAGCAGTACTTC.

This clone was detected once. This rearrangement joins TRBV29-1 to TRBJ2-5; D unclear. Deletions cut 3 bases from V and 3 bases from J, with 11 bases between. This CDR3 has 13 residues. Germline CDR1 SQVTM, CDR2 ANQGSEA. CDR3 sequence: CSVEGSNEETQYF. Written as DNA, the CDR3 is TGCAGCGTTGAGGGAAGTAATGAAGAGACCCAGTACTTC.

This sequence joins TRBV6-6 and TRBJ2-7; 7 bases fit TRBD2. The CDR3 has 16 amino acids. The J segment lost 1 base and the V segment lost 3 bases, leaving 9 bases of the junction unmatched. The V gene's germline CDR1 is MNHNY and CDR2 SVGAGI (reference sequence). This CDR3 is CASSYELLRESYEQYF. Written as DNA, the CDR3 is TGTGCCAGCAGTTATGAATTGTTGCGGGAGTCCTACGAGCAGTACTTC.

The rearrangement links TRBV5-8 to TRBJ2-1; D perhaps matches TRBD2 (5 bases). Germline lookup yields CDR1 SGHTS and CDR2 YDEGEE. The CDR3 is 14 residues long. Trimming stripped 2 bases from V and 4 bases from J, with 10 bases between. CDR3 sequence reads: CASSFSSRYNEQFF. The CDR3 region has the DNA TGTGCCAGCAGCTTTTCTAGCAGATACAATGAGCAGTTCTTC.

The rearrangement links TRBV6-1 to TRBJ2-5, with 7 bases identical to TRBD1. Germline V gives CDR1 MNHNS, CDR2 SASEGT. V was pared by 4 bases and J by 2 bases, with 13 bases of the junction left unmatched. The CDR3 length is 17 residues. The DNA for the CDR3 is TGTGCCAGCAGTGGATGGGTGGGGCAGGGGGTACAAGAGACCCAGTACTTC. As protein: CASSGWVGQGVQETQYF.

The chain carries TRBV4-1 and TRBJ2-5; 7 nucleotides align to TRBD2. The ends lost 6 bases at V and 2 bases at J; junction bases unmatched: 6. Germline lookup yields CDR1 MGHRA and CDR2 YSYEKL. This CDR3 contains 14 residues. The CDR3 DNA reads as TGCGCCAGCAGACGAGGCGGGGGACAAGAGACCCAGTACTTC. Its protein is CASRRGGGQETQYF.

The chain combines TRBV28 with TRBJ2-7; 12 nucleotides line up with TRBD2. CDR3 length equals 16 residues. Germline CDR1 MDHEN, CDR2 SYDVKM. V was clipped by 2 bases and J by 4 bases; unmatched bases: 6. The CDR3 reads CASSLKTSGSTYEQYF. The CDR3 DNA reads as TGTGCCAGCAGTTTAAAGACTAGCGGGAGCACTTACGAGCAGTACTTC.

V usage is TRBV7-9 and J usage is TRBJ2-3, with D maybe TRBD1 (5 bases). Trimming removed 4 bases at V and 0 bases at J, with 11 bases between. The CDR3 is 15 residues long. The germline gives CDR1 SEHNR, CDR2 FQNEAQ (reference sequence). The CDR3 protein is CASSSPGASTDTQYF. Here the CDR3 DNA reads TGTGCCAGCAGCTCTCCTGGGGCTAGCACAGATACGCAGTATTTT.

The gene calls are TRBV13 and TRBJ1-5; 7 nucleotides align to TRBD1. From germline, CDR1 is PRHDT and CDR2 FYEKMQ (reference sequence). The CDR3 totals 13 residues. The junction had 2 bases not matched to a gene; V was cut back by 2 bases and J by 7 bases. The CDR3 loop reads CASSLQGEQPQHF. The CDR3 nucleotides are TGTGCCAGCAGCTTACAGGGGGAACAGCCCCAGCATTTT.

This clone appeared a single time. The chain uses TRBV28 and TRBJ1-5; D is uncertain. CDR3 length equals 14 residues. V was clipped by 3 bases and J by 6 bases, with 12 bases between them. Germline CDR1 and CDR2: MDHEN and SYDVKM. Here the CDR3 reads CASSFSGGSQPQHF. The DNA of the CDR3 is TGTGCCAGCAGTTTTTCGGGTGGAAGTCAGCCCCAGCATTTT.

The chain recombines TRBV9 with TRBJ1-2; 9 bases line up with TRBD1. V gave up 0 bases and J gave up 3 bases; unmatched junction bases: 3. CDR3 length equals 15 residues. Germline V gene sequence: CDR1 SGDLS, CDR2 YYNGEE. The CDR3 spells CASSVGTGAHYGYTF. The CDR3, as DNA: TGTGCCAGCAGCGTAGGGACAGGGGCTCACTATGGCTACACCTTC.

The J gene is TRBJ2-5, the V gene TRBV30, with TRBD1 identical over 8 bases. Germline V lookup: CDR1 GTSNPN, CDR2 SVGIG (reference sequence). The junction had 3 bases not matched to a gene; V was cut back by 4 bases and J by 2 bases. The CDR3 sequence is 13 residues long. CDR3 nucleotide sequence: TGTGCCTGGACAGGGGGCTTACAAGAGACCCAGTACTTC. Amino acid sequence: CAWTGGLQETQYF.

The gene calls are TRBV19 and TRBJ2-5; D is uncertain. V lost 3 bases, J lost 5 bases, and 10 bases lay in between. There are 13 residues in the CDR3. The germline V gene has CDR1 LNHDA and CDR2 SQIVND (reference sequence). This CDR3 is CASSMLPMETQYF. The CDR3 DNA reads TGTGCCAGTAGTATGCTTCCTATGGAGACCCAGTACTTC.

The genes are TRBV2 and TRBJ2-3, with D uncertain. V shed 2 bases and J shed 0 bases, with 6 bases lying between them. This CDR3 has 14 amino acids. CDR1 is SNHLY and CDR2 is FYNNEI in the germline V gene. Here the CDR3 reads CASSEKVSTDTQYF. CDR3 nucleotide sequence: TGTGCCAGCAGTGAAAAGGTCAGCACAGATACGCAGTATTTT.